This T cell receptor (beta chain) comes out of a study of somatic mutations in cytotoxic T cells in rheumatoid arthritis. Overall study results and limits: The clonality of CD8+ T cells was not significantly different between rheumatoid arthritis patients and age-matched healthy controls.

This clone was found once. Its cognate antigen is unknown. TCRdb keeps only in-frame clones here, not all; method: immunoSEQ multiplex PCR. The repertoire consists of approximately 30,000 clones, with approximately 85% occurring once and the leading ten covering 8.4%. Germline CDR1 LNHDA, CDR2 SQIVND (reference sequence). The CDR3 length is 19 residues. The V end was cut by 5 bases, the J end by 0 bases, with 23 bases between. The sequence was obtained from an adult with rheumatoid arthritis. The sequenced material came from CD8+ T cells sorted from blood. The rearrangement links TRBV19 to TRBJ1-5, with D maybe TRBD1 (5 bases). The CDR3 protein is CASSGWDARRIHSNQPQHF. The CDR3 DNA sequence: TGTGCCAGTAGTGGCTGGGACGCAAGGAGAATTCATAGCAATCAGCCCCAGCATTTT.